This T cell receptor beta chain emerged from a study of cytomegalovirus exposure and HLA in healthy donors. Study-level background: Clustering assigned 70% to 90% of the roughly 380 genotyped donors to the Caucasian-associated ancestry cluster. Findings of the study overall: Later analysis identified about 17,000 TCR beta sequences associated with HLA alleles, using a false discovery rate threshold of 0.05.

The study ran its PCR with 60 Vbeta and 13 Jbeta primers. Measured with immunoSEQ multiplex PCR; TCRdb has only the in-frame clones, and not every one. The sample includes roughly 120,000 clones, around 77% of them seen just once. The CDR3 extends over 13 amino acids. A note on this clone: The antigen is unknown.

The sample consisted of PBMCs. This receptor was identified in a woman in her 30s in good health and CMV-seropositive. V is TRBV21-1 and J is TRBJ1-6; no check of the table's D call, TRBD1, against the DNA was made. TRBV21-1 is described as a pseudogene. The CDR3 loop is CASSSIGQAPLHF. As DNA, the CDR3 is TGTGCCAGCAGCAGCATCGGCCAGGCACCCCTCCACTTT.